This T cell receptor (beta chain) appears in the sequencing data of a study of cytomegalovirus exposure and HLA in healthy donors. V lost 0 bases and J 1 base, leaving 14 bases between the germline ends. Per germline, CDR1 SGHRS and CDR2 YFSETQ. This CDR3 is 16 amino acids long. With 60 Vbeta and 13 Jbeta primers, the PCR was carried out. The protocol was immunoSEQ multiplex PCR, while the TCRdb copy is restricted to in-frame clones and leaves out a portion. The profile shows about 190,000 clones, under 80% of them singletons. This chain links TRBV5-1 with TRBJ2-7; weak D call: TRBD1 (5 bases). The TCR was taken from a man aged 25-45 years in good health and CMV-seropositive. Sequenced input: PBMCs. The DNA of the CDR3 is TGCGCCAGCAGCTTGGCGCCGACAGCTAGTTCCTACGAGCAGTACTTC. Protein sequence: CASSLAPTASSYEQYF.